A selection of T cell receptor beta chains follows, all from one sample in a study of T-cell memory formation after mild COVID-19. One entry per CDR3 protein, called by TCRdb with MiXCR from the 5' RACE reads. The sample lists roughly 610,000 distinct CDR3 sequences, about 18% occurring once. Source material: PBMCs or a T cell subset sorted from them (not recorded which). The source is an adult woman who had mild COVID-19 (a few samples of this study predate the infection). Cell type and time point are not known. CDR3s include the opening cysteine and the closing phenylalanine or tryptophan. The order of the fields is D gene, clone size, V gene, J gene, CDR3 DNA, CDR3 protein. A D gene is named only where the DNA matches it firmly. Not every row has a clone size; where given, it reads once, few, many or a size class.

D gene: NA; clone size: many; V gene: TRBV7-2; J gene: TRBJ2-3; CDR3 DNA: TGTGCCAGCAGCTCCGTTGGCGGCAGAAGCACAGATACGCAGTATTTT; CDR3 protein: CASSSVGGRSTDTQYF
D gene: NA; clone size: NA; V gene: TRBV27; J gene: TRBJ2-2; CDR3 DNA: TGTGCCAGCAGTTTATTGTTTGGCCAGGCCGGGGAGCTGTTTTTT; CDR3 protein: CASSLLFGQAGELFF
D gene: NA; clone size: few; V gene: TRBV5-1; J gene: TRBJ2-7; CDR3 DNA: TGCGCCAGCAGACTATTAAATGGGGGTTTCTACGAGCAGTACTTC; CDR3 protein: CASRLLNGGFYEQYF
D gene: NA; clone size: NA; V gene: TRBV15; J gene: TRBJ2-1; CDR3 DNA: TGTGCCACCAGCAGGCCCGGGACTCTCCAGAGGGAGTTCTTC; CDR3 protein: CATSRPGTLQREFF
D gene: NA; clone size: NA; V gene: TRBV7-9; J gene: TRBJ2-3; CDR3 DNA: TGTGCCAGCAGCTCCCCCTTGGCGGCGGTCACAGATACGCAGTATTTT; CDR3 protein: CASSSPLAAVTDTQYF
D gene: NA; clone size: NA; V gene: TRBV7-2; J gene: TRBJ2-5; CDR3 DNA: TGTGCCAGCAGCTTCTCCCCCGAAGAGACCCAGTACTTC; CDR3 protein: CASSFSPEETQYF
D gene: NA; clone size: NA; V gene: TRBV7-6; J gene: TRBJ1-5; CDR3 DNA: TGTGCCAGCAGTCAAGGGCAGGGAGGTAGCAATCAGCCCCAGCATTTT; CDR3 protein: CASSQGQGGSNQPQHF
D gene: NA; clone size: NA; V gene: TRBV2; J gene: TRBJ2-7; CDR3 DNA: TGTGCCAGCAGTGGCGAGAAAAGCTCCTACGAGCAGTACTTC; CDR3 protein: CASSGEKSSYEQYF
D gene: NA; clone size: few; V gene: TRBV7-2; J gene: TRBJ2-1; CDR3 DNA: TGTGCCAGCAGCGTGAGGGCGGGTTACAATGAGCAGTTCTTC; CDR3 protein: CASSVRAGYNEQFF
D gene: NA; clone size: few; V gene: TRBV6-1; J gene: TRBJ1-4; CDR3 DNA: TGTGCCAGCAGGCAGGGGTGGAATGAAAAACTGTTTTTT; CDR3 protein: CASRQGWNEKLFF
D gene: TRBD2; clone size: few; V gene: TRBV2; J gene: TRBJ2-7; CDR3 DNA: TGTGCCAGCAGTGAAGCGAGAGCGGGAGTCCGACCGGGGGAGCAGTACTTC; CDR3 protein: CASSEARAGVRPGEQYF
D gene: TRBD1; clone size: NA; V gene: TRBV3-1; J gene: TRBJ1-2; CDR3 DNA: TGTGCCAGCAGCCAACGACAGGGGGCGGGTGGCTACACCTTC; CDR3 protein: CASSQRQGAGGYTF
D gene: NA; clone size: NA; V gene: TRBV12-3/TRBV12-4; J gene: TRBJ1-1; CDR3 DNA: TGTGCCAGCAGTTTAACAGGCTTCGGGACTGAAGCTTTCTTT; CDR3 protein: CASSLTGFGTEAFF
D gene: NA; clone size: many; V gene: TRBV7-9; J gene: TRBJ2-1; CDR3 DNA: TGTGCCAGCAGCACCCCCAGTGGAACCCGCTCCTACAATGAGCAGTTCTTC; CDR3 protein: CASSTPSGTRSYNEQFF
D gene: NA; clone size: NA; V gene: TRBV12-3/TRBV12-4; J gene: TRBJ1-2; CDR3 DNA: TGTGCCAGCAGTTTATGGGATCTTGGCTACACCTTC; CDR3 protein: CASSLWDLGYTF
D gene: NA; clone size: few; V gene: TRBV11-2; J gene: TRBJ1-1; CDR3 DNA: TGTGCCAGCAGCTTAGTCACCTTCGACACTGAAGCTTTCTTT; CDR3 protein: CASSLVTFDTEAFF
D gene: TRBD2; clone size: many; V gene: TRBV20-1; J gene: TRBJ2-3; CDR3 DNA: TGCAGTGCTAGAGAGGGACTAGCGGGGACCCTACGATACACAGATACGCAGTATTTT; CDR3 protein: CSAREGLAGTLRYTDTQYF
D gene: NA; clone size: few; V gene: TRBV7-9; J gene: TRBJ1-1; CDR3 DNA: TGTGCCAGCAGCGCCAGGGACGCAGGGAACACTGAAGCTTTCTTT; CDR3 protein: CASSARDAGNTEAFF
D gene: NA; clone size: few; V gene: TRBV7-9; J gene: TRBJ2-7; CDR3 DNA: TGTGCCAGCAGCTTAATGGCCAGCGGAGACTACGAGCAGTACTTC; CDR3 protein: CASSLMASGDYEQYF
D gene: NA; clone size: NA; V gene: TRBV5-1; J gene: TRBJ2-1; CDR3 DNA: TGCGCCAGCAGCGGACTGCCTAGGGCCGGGCCAAAGAAGGGTTACAATGAGCAGTTCTTC; CDR3 protein: CASSGLPRAGPKKGYNEQFF
D gene: NA; clone size: NA; V gene: TRBV24-1; J gene: TRBJ1-2; CDR3 DNA: TGTGCCACCAATTTGGCAGCTACTAACTATGGCTACACCTTC; CDR3 protein: CATNLAATNYGYTF
D gene: NA; clone size: NA; V gene: TRBV7-8; J gene: TRBJ1-2; CDR3 DNA: TGTGCCAGCAGCACTTTCCCCGCGGGCAGCTACGACTATGGCTACACCTTC; CDR3 protein: CASSTFPAGSYDYGYTF
D gene: NA; clone size: NA; V gene: TRBV9; J gene: TRBJ2-2; CDR3 DNA: TGTGCCAGCAGCGTATTCGAGACCGGGGAGCTGTTTTTT; CDR3 protein: CASSVFETGELFF
D gene: TRBD1; clone size: few; V gene: TRBV10-3; J gene: TRBJ2-1; CDR3 DNA: TGTGCCATCAGTGAGCCTACAGGGGTCAATGAGCAGTTCTTC; CDR3 protein: CAISEPTGVNEQFF
D gene: NA; clone size: NA; V gene: TRBV29-1; J gene: TRBJ2-7; CDR3 DNA: TGCAGCGTTTACGGAGGGGGGGTCGGTGCGTACGAGCAGTACTTC; CDR3 protein: CSVYGGGVGAYEQYF
D gene: NA; clone size: NA; V gene: TRBV6-6; J gene: TRBJ1-5; CDR3 DNA: TGTGCCAGCAGAGCCCAGTCAAGGGGGCCCCAGCATTTT; CDR3 protein: CASRAQSRGPQHF
D gene: NA; clone size: few; V gene: TRBV4-2; J gene: TRBJ1-5; CDR3 DNA: TGTGCCAGCAGCCAAGAAGGAGGAATGGGCAATCAGCCCCAGCATTTT; CDR3 protein: CASSQEGGMGNQPQHF
D gene: TRBD2; clone size: many; V gene: TRBV7-9; J gene: TRBJ2-7; CDR3 DNA: TGTGCCAGCAGCTCCGGGCGGGAGAGAAACTACGAGCAGTACTTC; CDR3 protein: CASSSGRERNYEQYF
D gene: TRBD1; clone size: NA; V gene: TRBV7-9; J gene: TRBJ1-2; CDR3 DNA: TGTGCCAGCAGCTCCACCGGACAGGGAAGCTATGGCTACACCTTC; CDR3 protein: CASSSTGQGSYGYTF
D gene: TRBD1; clone size: few; V gene: TRBV5-1; J gene: TRBJ2-7; CDR3 DNA: TGCGCCAGCAGCGCCCGGCAGGGACAGGAGTCCTACGAGCAGTACTTC; CDR3 protein: CASSARQGQESYEQYF
D gene: NA; clone size: NA; V gene: TRBV5-4; J gene: TRBJ2-6; CDR3 DNA: TGTGCCAGCAGCTCCCCTAGGTCTGGTGGGGCCAACGTCCTGACTTTC; CDR3 protein: CASSSPRSGGANVLTF
D gene: NA; clone size: NA; V gene: TRBV11-3; J gene: TRBJ2-2; CDR3 DNA: TGTGCCAGCAGCTTCGGCCTTTGGGTCCGACCCAACACCGGGGAGCTGTTTTTT; CDR3 protein: CASSFGLWVRPNTGELFF
D gene: NA; clone size: NA; V gene: TRBV18; J gene: TRBJ1-2; CDR3 DNA: TGTGCCAGCTCCCTCGAATCGACAGGAGACTATGGCTACACCTTC; CDR3 protein: CASSLESTGDYGYTF
D gene: NA; clone size: NA; V gene: TRBV4-1; J gene: TRBJ1-1; CDR3 DNA: TGCGCCAGCAGCCAAGAGGGGAGACCCACTGAAGCTTTCTTT; CDR3 protein: CASSQEGRPTEAFF
D gene: TRBD1; clone size: few; V gene: TRBV6-6; J gene: TRBJ2-3; CDR3 DNA: TGTGCCAGCACCCCCAACACGGGACAGACGACGGACAAGGGCACAGATACGCAGTATTTT; CDR3 protein: CASTPNTGQTTDKGTDTQYF
D gene: NA; clone size: few; V gene: TRBV7-6; J gene: TRBJ1-1; CDR3 DNA: TGTGCCAGCAGCTTAGCCAGAGCCGGGACTGAAGCTTTCTTT; CDR3 protein: CASSLARAGTEAFF
D gene: TRBD1; clone size: NA; V gene: TRBV4-3; J gene: TRBJ1-4; CDR3 DNA: TGCGCCAGCAGCCAAGACCACCGGAGGGGGCCTAATGAAAAACTGTTTTTT; CDR3 protein: CASSQDHRRGPNEKLFF
D gene: NA; clone size: few; V gene: TRBV4-2; J gene: TRBJ1-2; CDR3 DNA: TGTGCCAGCAGCCAAGAATTGTACCCGACAACCCGAAGTAACTATGGCTACACCTTC; CDR3 protein: CASSQELYPTTRSNYGYTF
D gene: NA; clone size: NA; V gene: TRBV19; J gene: TRBJ2-2; CDR3 DNA: TGTGCCAGTCGGACACTACAGGGGAGGGGGACCGGGGAGCTGTTTTTT; CDR3 protein: CASRTLQGRGTGELFF
D gene: NA; clone size: few; V gene: TRBV14; J gene: TRBJ2-2; CDR3 DNA: TGTGCCAGCAGCCAGGTAGCGAACACCGGGGAGCTGTTTTTT; CDR3 protein: CASSQVANTGELFF
D gene: NA; clone size: NA; V gene: TRBV19; J gene: TRBJ2-3; CDR3 DNA: TGTGCCAGTAGCCTGACAAGGGGGTTTCCAGATACGCAGTATTTT; CDR3 protein: CASSLTRGFPDTQYF
D gene: NA; clone size: few; V gene: TRBV7-2; J gene: TRBJ2-5; CDR3 DNA: TGTGCCAGCAGCGCTTTTCTGCTCTCGGGCCAAGAGACCCAGTACTTC; CDR3 protein: CASSAFLLSGQETQYF
D gene: NA; clone size: many; V gene: TRBV5-5; J gene: TRBJ2-1; CDR3 DNA: TGTGCCAGCAGCCCCACGACGGTTGTGCTCAATGAGCAGTTCTTC; CDR3 protein: CASSPTTVVLNEQFF